Listed below are T cell receptor beta chains from one sample, sequenced in a study of T cell changes during pregnancy in multiple sclerosis. Repertoires were generated with immunoSEQ multiplex PCR, while TCRdb's copy carries only in-frame clones and drops some. In the table there are around 80,000 clones, roughly nine tenths of which are singletons. The input for sequencing was peripheral blood, taken before pregnancy. The receptors shown here come from a female donor with multiple sclerosis, enrolled in a pregnancy study. The CDR3 runs from the conserved cysteine through the conserved F or W. The D gene is left open where the match is weak. For some rows the clone size is stated as once, few or many, or as a class when expanded; others skip it.

j_gene	d_gene	v_gene	abundance	CDR3nt	CDR3aa
TRBJ2-1	-	TRBV27	-	TGTGCCAGCAGTTTATCGTGGCAGAGGAATGAGCAGTTCTTC	CASSLSWQRNEQFF
TRBJ2-3	TRBD2	TRBV6-1	once	TGTGCCCTTCGACTAGCACTGGATACGCAGTATTTT	CALRLALDTQYF
TRBJ2-1	TRBD2	TRBV11-2	-	TGTGCCAGCAGCTTAGGGAGGCGAGCGGGGAATGAGCAGTTCTTC	CASSLGRRAGNEQFF
TRBJ2-7	-	TRBV19	-	TGTGCCAGTAGCCTAAACGCAGGGTGGGAGCAGTACTTC	CASSLNAGWEQYF
TRBJ1-1	-	TRBV6-1	-	TGTGCCAGCCTACAGGGCCCCCACACTGAAGCTTTCTTT	CASLQGPHTEAFF
TRBJ2-2	TRBD1	TRBV27	-	TGTGCCAGCAGTTTAGGACAGGGATGGACCGGGGAGCTGTTTTTT	CASSLGQGWTGELFF
TRBJ1-2	TRBD1	TRBV5-4	-	TGTGCCAGCAGCCCGGGGACAGGGGCTGGCGGCTACACCTTC	CASSPGTGAGGYTF
TRBJ2-6	-	TRBV30	once	TGTGCCTGGAGCACAGGGCCTGGGGCCAACGTCCTGACTTTC	CAWSTGPGANVLTF
TRBJ2-7	TRBD1	TRBV9	-	TGTGCCAGCAGCGTAGAGACAGGGCCACAACATTACGAGCAGTACTTC	CASSVETGPQHYEQYF
TRBJ1-2	-	TRBV4-1	-	TGCGCCAGCAGCCACCAGGGCCCTAAAACCCATGGCTACACCTTC	CASSHQGPKTHGYTF
TRBJ1-5	-	TRBV13	-	TGTGCCAGCAGCTTAGGGCGGGGACCCCAGCATTTT	CASSLGRGPQHF
TRBJ1-4	-	TRBV19	-	TGTGCCAGTAGTATTACACGGGGGTATAATGAAAAACTGTTTTTT	CASSITRGYNEKLFF
TRBJ2-2	TRBD2	TRBV9	once	TGTGCCAGCAGCCCACAGCGGGGGGTCAACACCGGGGAGCTGTTTTTT	CASSPQRGVNTGELFF
TRBJ2-7	TRBD1	TRBV4-2	-	TGTGCCAGCAGCCCTCCGGGACAGGGCTACGAGCAGTACTTC	CASSPPGQGYEQYF
TRBJ2-5	-	TRBV7-3	once	TGTGCCAGCAGCCTGACTAGGGAAGAGACCCAGTACTTC	CASSLTREETQYF
TRBJ1-5	-	TRBV6-1	-	TGTGCCAGCAGTTCCCAGAATAATCAGCCCCAGCATTTT	CASSSQNNQPQHF
TRBJ1-6	TRBD1	TRBV14	-	TGTGCCAGCAGCCAAGCGTTTTGGACAGGGCCGAATTCACCCCTCCACTTT	CASSQAFWTGPNSPLHF